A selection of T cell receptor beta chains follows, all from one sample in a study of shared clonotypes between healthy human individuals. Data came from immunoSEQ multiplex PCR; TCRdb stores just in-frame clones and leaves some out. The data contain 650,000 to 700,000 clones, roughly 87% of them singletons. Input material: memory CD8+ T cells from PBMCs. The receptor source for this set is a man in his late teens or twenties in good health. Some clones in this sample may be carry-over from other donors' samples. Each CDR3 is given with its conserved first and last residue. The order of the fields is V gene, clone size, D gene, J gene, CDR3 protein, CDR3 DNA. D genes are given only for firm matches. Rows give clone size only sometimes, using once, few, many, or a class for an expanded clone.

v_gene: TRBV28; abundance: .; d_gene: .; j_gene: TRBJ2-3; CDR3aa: CASSRTARRSTDTQYF; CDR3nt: TGTGCCAGCAGTCGGACTGCCAGACGAAGCACAGATACGCAGTATTTT
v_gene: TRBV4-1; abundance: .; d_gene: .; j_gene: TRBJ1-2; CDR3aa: CASSHQYGGSELGYTF; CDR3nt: TGCGCCAGCAGCCACCAGTATGGGGGGTCGGAACTTGGCTACACCTTC
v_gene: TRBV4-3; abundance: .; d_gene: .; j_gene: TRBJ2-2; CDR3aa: CASSQGFSANTGELFF; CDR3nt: TGCGCCAGCAGCCAGGGTTTTAGCGCTAACACCGGGGAGCTGTTTTTT
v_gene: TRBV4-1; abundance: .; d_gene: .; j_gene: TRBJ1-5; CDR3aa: CASSQGTGGPQHF; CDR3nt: TGCGCCAGCAGCCAAGGGACTGGTGGGCCCCAGCATTTT
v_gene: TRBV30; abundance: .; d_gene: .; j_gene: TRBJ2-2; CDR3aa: CAWSVLGNPGELFF; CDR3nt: TGTGCCTGGAGTGTACTGGGAAACCCCGGGGAGCTGTTTTTT
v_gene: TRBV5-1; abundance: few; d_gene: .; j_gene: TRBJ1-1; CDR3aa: CASTLYTGRGGNTEAFF; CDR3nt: TGCGCCAGCACCTTATACACGGGCCGAGGGGGGAACACTGAAGCTTTCTTT
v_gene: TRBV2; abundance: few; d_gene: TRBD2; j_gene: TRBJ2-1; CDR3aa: CASSGRTSRVDEQFF; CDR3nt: TGTGCCAGCAGTGGGAGGACTAGCCGGGTCGATGAGCAGTTCTTC
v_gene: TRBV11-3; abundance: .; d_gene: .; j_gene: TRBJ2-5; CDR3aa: CASSSSFSAGRETQYF; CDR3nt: TGTGCCAGCAGCTCCTCTTTTTCGGCGGGACGGGAGACCCAGTACTTC
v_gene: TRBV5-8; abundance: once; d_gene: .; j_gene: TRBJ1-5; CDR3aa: CASSLLSGLSNQPQHF; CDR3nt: TGTGCCAGCAGCTTGCTTTCGGGACTTAGCAATCAGCCCCAGCATTTT
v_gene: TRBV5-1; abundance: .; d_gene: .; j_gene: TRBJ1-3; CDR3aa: CASSTGQKGNTIYF; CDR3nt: TGCGCCAGCAGCACCGGACAGAAGGGAAACACCATATATTTT
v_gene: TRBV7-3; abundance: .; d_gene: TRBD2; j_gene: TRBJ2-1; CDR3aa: CASSPTSGRDEQFF; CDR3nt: TGTGCCAGCAGCCCGACTAGCGGGAGGGATGAGCAGTTCTTC
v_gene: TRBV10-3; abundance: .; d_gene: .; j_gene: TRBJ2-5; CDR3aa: CAISEAGGETQYF; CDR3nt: TGTGCCATCAGTGAAGCAGGAGGGGAGACCCAGTACTTC
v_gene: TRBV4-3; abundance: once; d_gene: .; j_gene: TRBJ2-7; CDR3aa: CASSQDMTGTYEQYF; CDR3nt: TGCGCCAGCAGCCAAGATATGACAGGCACCTACGAGCAGTACTTC
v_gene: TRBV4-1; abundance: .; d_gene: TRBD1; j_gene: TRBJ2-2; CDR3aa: CASSQRQGQGLAGELFF; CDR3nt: TGCGCCAGCAGCCAACGGCAGGGACAGGGGCTGGCCGGGGAGCTGTTTTTT
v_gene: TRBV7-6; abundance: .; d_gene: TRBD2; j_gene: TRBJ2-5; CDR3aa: CASSLAVAGTTQETQYF; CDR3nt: TGTGCCAGCAGCTTAGCCGTCGCAGGGACTACCCAAGAGACCCAGTACTTC
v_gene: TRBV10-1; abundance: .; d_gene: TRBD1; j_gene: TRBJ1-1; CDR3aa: CASSGSGTGNTEAFF; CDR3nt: TGCGCCAGCAGTGGTTCCGGGACAGGGAACACTGAAGCTTTCTTT
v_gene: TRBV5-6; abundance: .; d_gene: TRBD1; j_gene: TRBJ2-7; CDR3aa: CASSPGQGGEQYF; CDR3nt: TGTGCCAGCAGCCCCGGACAGGGAGGCGAGCAGTACTTC
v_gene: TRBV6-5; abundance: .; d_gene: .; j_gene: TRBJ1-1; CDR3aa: CASSRTWTEAFF; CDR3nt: TGTGCCAGCAGTCGAACCTGGACTGAAGCTTTCTTT
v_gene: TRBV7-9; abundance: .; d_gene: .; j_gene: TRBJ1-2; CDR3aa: CASSRGQNNYGYTF; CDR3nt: TGTGCCAGCAGCAGAGGACAGAACAACTATGGCTACACCTTC
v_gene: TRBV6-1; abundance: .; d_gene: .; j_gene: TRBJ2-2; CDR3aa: CASSIPTATGELFF; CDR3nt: TGTGCCAGCAGTATCCCGACAGCTACCGGGGAGCTGTTTTTT
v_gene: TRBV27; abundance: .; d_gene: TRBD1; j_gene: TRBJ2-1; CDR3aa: CASSLGQGPYNEQFF; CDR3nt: TGTGCCAGCAGTTTGGGACAGGGACCCTACAATGAGCAGTTCTTC
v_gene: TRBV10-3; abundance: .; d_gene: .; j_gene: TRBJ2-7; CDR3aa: CAISETSSYEQYF; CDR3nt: TGTGCCATCAGTGAAACGTCCAGCTACGAGCAGTACTTC
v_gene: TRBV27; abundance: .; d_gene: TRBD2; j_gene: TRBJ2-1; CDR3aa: CASSDSGRSYNEQFF; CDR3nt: TGTGCCAGCAGTGATAGCGGGAGGTCCTACAATGAGCAGTTCTTC
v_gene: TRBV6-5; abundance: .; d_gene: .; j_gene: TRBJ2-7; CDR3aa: CASSYSEPSDYEQYF; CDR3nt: TGTGCCAGCAGTTACTCTGAGCCTAGCGACTACGAGCAGTACTTC
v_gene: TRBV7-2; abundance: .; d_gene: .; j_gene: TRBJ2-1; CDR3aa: CASSLEAGIGYNEQFF; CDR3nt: TGTGCCAGCAGCTTAGAGGCCGGAATTGGCTACAATGAGCAGTTCTTC
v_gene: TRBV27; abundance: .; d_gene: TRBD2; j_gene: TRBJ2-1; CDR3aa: CASSFLGGYNEQFF; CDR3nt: TGTGCCAGCAGTTTCCTGGGGGGGTACAATGAGCAGTTCTTC